This section outlines one T cell receptor beta chain sequence together with its context. This record comes from a study of blood T cell repertoires in COVID-19. Study-level information: Nucleic acid was either cDNA or gDNA, and it came from T cells, B-cell-depleted T cells, or PBMCs.

Sequencing used immunoSEQ multiplex PCR; TCRdb keeps in-frame clones, though not all of them. The profile covers 200,000 to 250,000 clones, with over 60% appearing a single time and 5.5% taken by the ten largest. Trimming shortened V by 3 bases and J by 0 bases, and 8 bases separated the two germline ends. Germline values: CDR1 KGHSH, CDR2 LQKENI. The CDR3 consists of 14 residues. This TCR came from a woman aged 70-85 years with acute or convalescent COVID-19. The J gene is TRBJ1-1, the V gene TRBV18; no firm D call. The sample was peripheral blood. The CDR3 coding sequence is TGTGCCAGCTCACCCATGGAGGTGAACACTGAAGCTTTCTTT. It specifies CASSPMEVNTEAFF.